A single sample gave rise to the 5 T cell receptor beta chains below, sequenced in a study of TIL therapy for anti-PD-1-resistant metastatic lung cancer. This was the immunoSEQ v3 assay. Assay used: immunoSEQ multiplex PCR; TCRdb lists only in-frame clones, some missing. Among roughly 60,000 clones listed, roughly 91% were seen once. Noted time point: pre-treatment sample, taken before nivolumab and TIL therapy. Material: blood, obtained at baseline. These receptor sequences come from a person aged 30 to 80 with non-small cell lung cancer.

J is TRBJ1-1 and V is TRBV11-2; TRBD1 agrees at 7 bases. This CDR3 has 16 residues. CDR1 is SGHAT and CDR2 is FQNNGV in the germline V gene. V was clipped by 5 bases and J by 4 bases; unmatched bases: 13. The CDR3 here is CASSPSTGALGTEAFF. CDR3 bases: TGTGCCAGCAGCCCCTCAACAGGGGCGCTCGGCACTGAAGCTTTCTTT.

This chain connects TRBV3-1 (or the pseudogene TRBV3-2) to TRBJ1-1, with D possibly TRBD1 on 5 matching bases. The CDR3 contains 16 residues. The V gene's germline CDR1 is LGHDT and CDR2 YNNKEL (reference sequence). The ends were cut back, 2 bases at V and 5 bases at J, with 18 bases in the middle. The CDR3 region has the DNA TGTGCCAGCAGCCAAAGCGCTGGGGCGGGGATAACTGAAGCTTTCTTT. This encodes CASSQSAGAGITEAFF.

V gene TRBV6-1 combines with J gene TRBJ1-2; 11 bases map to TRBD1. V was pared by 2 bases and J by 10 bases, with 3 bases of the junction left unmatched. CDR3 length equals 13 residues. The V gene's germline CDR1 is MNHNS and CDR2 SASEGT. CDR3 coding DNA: TGTGCCAGCAGTGAACAGGGACAGGGGGACTACACCTTC. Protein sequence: CASSEQGQGDYTF.

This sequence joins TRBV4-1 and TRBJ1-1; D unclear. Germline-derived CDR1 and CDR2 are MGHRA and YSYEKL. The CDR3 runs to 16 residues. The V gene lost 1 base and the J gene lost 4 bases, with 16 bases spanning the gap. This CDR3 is CASSQGPAAVGTEAFF. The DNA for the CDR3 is TGCGCCAGCAGCCAAGGGCCGGCGGCGGTGGGCACTGAAGCTTTCTTT.

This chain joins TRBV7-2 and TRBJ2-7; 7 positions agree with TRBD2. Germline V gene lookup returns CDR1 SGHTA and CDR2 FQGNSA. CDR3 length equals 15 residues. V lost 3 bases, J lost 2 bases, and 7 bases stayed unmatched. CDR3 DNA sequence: TGTGCCAGCAGCTTTTCACCGGGAGGCACCTACGAGCAGTACTTC. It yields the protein CASSFSPGGTYEQYF.